The 14 T cell receptor beta chains below come from one sample, sequenced in a study of blood T cell repertoires in COVID-19 (TCRdb year 2020). Libraries were made using the immunoSEQ multiplex PCR assay. As stored in TCRdb, this immuneACCESS dataset retains in-frame rearrangements with V and J assigned. A fraction of the clones does not appear; measured against another copy, unresolved V genes explain less than half of the discrepancy, and the remainder lacks a known reason. The sample data list a few hundred thousand clones, and just over 90% of these were observed just once. Around 0.86% of the sample rests with the top ten. Sequenced sample: PBMCs or T cells enriched from blood (not recorded which). The source of these receptors is a woman aged 40 to 50 who had been exposed to COVID-19.

As DNA, the CDR3 is TGTGCCAGCAGTCGGGACAGGGAGGACTACGAGCAGTACTTC. Its protein is CASSRDREDYEQYF. This chain uses TRBV6-5 with TRBJ2-7, with 9 bases that match TRBD1. The germline V gene encodes CDR1 MNHEY and CDR2 SVGAGI. The CDR3 contains 14 residues. V gave up 5 bases and J gave up 3 bases; unmatched junction bases: 5.

The rearrangement joins TRBV5-5 to TRBJ1-2, with TRBD1 identical over 9 bases. The J segment lost 8 bases and the V segment lost 3 bases, leaving 5 bases of the junction unmatched. The CDR3 extends over 13 amino acids. The germline V gene has CDR1 SGHKS and CDR2 YYEKEE (reference sequence). The CDR3 DNA reads TGTGCCAGCAGCTATACAGGGGGCGTAGGCTACACCTTC. Amino acids: CASSYTGGVGYTF.

The rearrangement uses TRBV6-1 and TRBJ1-5, with D unresolved. This CDR3 has 16 residues. Germline V gene data show CDR1 as MNHNS and CDR2 as SASEGT. The V end lost 0 bases, the J end lost 0 bases, and 9 bases lay between the germline ends. In DNA, the CDR3 is TGTGCCAGCAGTGAAGCGCTCCGGTATAGCAATCAGCCCCAGCATTTT. This encodes CASSEALRYSNQPQHF.

V gene TRBV24-1 combines with J gene TRBJ1-4; 8 bases map to TRBD1. The CDR3 is made up of 15 amino acids. The ends lost 4 bases at V and 4 bases at J; junction bases unmatched: 4. Germline V lookup: CDR1 KGHDR, CDR2 SFDVKD. CDR3 sequence (DNA): TGTGCCACCAGTGACCCCGGACAGGGTAATGAAAAACTGTTTTTT. Its protein product is CATSDPGQGNEKLFF.

This sequence joins TRBV30 and TRBJ1-2; no clear D gene. CDR1 and CDR2 (germline): GTSNPN, SVGIG (reference sequence). The CDR3 has 13 amino acids. V lost 1 base and J lost 4, with 10 bases in between. CDR3 bases: TGTGCCTGGAGTGGCGGGAACTTCTATGGCTACACCTTC. Translated: CAWSGGNFYGYTF.

The V call is TRBV18, the J call TRBJ1-1; 8 bases are a match to TRBD1. V lost 4 bases to trimming and J lost 2 bases; unmatched junction nucleotides: 9. Germline assignment: CDR1 KGHSH and CDR2 LQKENI. The CDR3 length is 16 residues. CDR3 DNA: TGTGCCAGCTCACGGGACAGGACTCACGTTAACACTGAAGCTTTCTTT. Its protein product is CASSRDRTHVNTEAFF. Full variable domain (rest looked up from reference TRBV18 and TRBJ1-1): NAGVMQNPRHLVRRRGQEARLRCSPMKGHSHVYWYRQLPEEGLKFMVYLQKENIIDESGMPKERFSAEFPKEGPSILRIQQVVRGDSAAYFCASSRDRTHVNTEAFFGQGTRLTVV.

The chain has TRBV19 and TRBJ2-3, with D possibly matching TRBD1 (5 bases). The CDR3 consists of 16 residues. Germline CDR1 reads LNHDA; CDR2 reads SQIVND (reference sequence). V lost 4 bases, J lost 3 bases, and 17 bases lay in between. CDR3 sequence (DNA): TGTGCCAGTAGTACACTCGACAGCTTAAGGACAGATACGCAGTATTTT. Translation: CASSTLDSLRTDTQYF. The variable domain in full, with the rest retrieved from reference TRBV19 and TRBJ2-3, is DGGITQSPKYLFRKEGQNVTLSCEQNLNHDAMYWYRQDPGQGLRLIYYSQIVNDFQKGDIAEGYSVSREKKESFPLTVTSAQKNPTAFYLCASSTLDSLRTDTQYFGPGTRLTVL.

The rearrangement uses TRBV3-1 (or the pseudogene TRBV3-2) and TRBJ1-5; the match to TRBD1 covers 9 bases. Germline values: CDR1 LGHDT, CDR2 YNNKEL (reference sequence). V lost 3 bases and J lost 0; bases outside the gene matches: 6. The CDR3 sequence is 17 residues long. CDR3 amino acids: CASSQGQGRYSNQPQHF. DNA for the CDR3: TGTGCCAGCAGCCAGGGACAGGGAAGATATAGCAATCAGCCCCAGCATTTT.

The gene calls are TRBV19 and TRBJ2-6; TRBD1 is a possible D gene (5 bases). Trimming pared 7 bases from V and 4 bases from J, leaving 14 bases between. Looked up from germline, CDR1 is LNHDA and CDR2 is SQIVND (reference sequence). This CDR3 has 15 amino acids. The CDR3 region is CASNNRQSGANVLTF. Written as DNA, the CDR3 is TGTGCCAGTAACAACCGACAGTCCGGGGCCAACGTCCTGACTTTC.

The gene calls are TRBV19 and TRBJ2-7; perhaps TRBD2 as D (6 bases). From germline, CDR1 is LNHDA and CDR2 SQIVND (reference sequence). There are 12 residues in the CDR3. V was trimmed by 6 bases and J by 4 bases, leaving 10 bases between them. The CDR3 sequence is CASSLGGYEQYF. CDR3 nucleotides: TGTGCCAGTAGCCTGGGGGGTTACGAGCAGTACTTC.

The chain links TRBV24-1 to TRBJ2-5; D may be TRBD1 (5 bases). The CDR3 sequence is 16 residues long. Per germline, CDR1 KGHDR and CDR2 SFDVKD. V was clipped by 1 base and J by 7 bases, with 18 bases between them. DNA of the CDR3: TGTGCCACCAGTGATTTCGATTCGACAGCGAAGGGGACCCAGTACTTC. Its protein product is CATSDFDSTAKGTQYF.

The chain employs TRBV10-2 and TRBJ1-5; 9 bases match TRBD1. CDR1 and CDR2 (germline): WSHSY, SAAADI. V lost 6 bases, J lost 6 bases, and 9 bases stayed unmatched. This CDR3 is 15 amino acids long. The CDR3 DNA follows: TGCGCCAGCAGAGAGACAGGGGGGCCTACTCAGCCCCAGCATTTT. Protein: CASRETGGPTQPQHF.

The chain recombines TRBV5-1 with TRBJ2-1; the match to TRBD2 covers 9 bases. CDR3 size: 15 residues. J lost 3 bases, V lost 2 bases, and 3 bases had no gene match. Germline V gene sequence: CDR1 SGHRS, CDR2 YFSETQ. The CDR3 spells CASSFSSGVYNEQFF. The CDR3 nucleotides read TGCGCCAGCAGCTTCTCTAGCGGGGTCTACAATGAGCAGTTCTTC.

V gene TRBV19 combines with J gene TRBJ1-1, with D perhaps TRBD1 (5 bases). The CDR3 consists of 10 residues. Germline V gene lookup returns CDR1 LNHDA and CDR2 SQIVND (reference sequence). Trimming pared 8 bases from V and 7 bases from J, leaving 8 bases between. CDR3 DNA sequence: TGTGCCAGTGGGGCCCTTGAAGCTTTCTTT. Its protein product is CASGALEAFF.